A single sample is the source of the 15 T cell receptor beta chains below, sequenced in a study of T cell responses to AZD1222 COVID-19 vaccine. The method was immunoSEQ multiplex PCR; TCRdb's version includes in-frame clones alone and lacks a portion of them. The sample shows about 190,000 clones, roughly 92% of them seen only once. The starting material was peripheral blood, obtained 28 days after the second dose of the MenACWY control vaccine. These receptors originate from an adult who received the MenACWY meningococcal vaccine as a control.

J is TRBJ1-2 and V is TRBV5-8, with D maybe TRBD1 (6 bases). Germline V gene lookup returns CDR1 SGHTS and CDR2 YDEGEE. The CDR3 runs to 14 residues. V lost 2 bases to trimming and J lost 4 bases, with 12 bases between them. CDR3 region: CASSFGQILYGYTF. For the CDR3, the DNA is TGTGCCAGCAGCTTCGGACAGATTCTCTATGGCTACACCTTC.

This clone was observed once. This rearrangement joins TRBV6-2 or TRBV6-3 to TRBJ1-2; D call uncertain. V lost 0 bases to trimming and J lost 0 bases, with 8 bases between them. Looked up from germline, CDR1 is MNHEY and CDR2 is SVGEGT. The CDR3 totals 15 residues. The CDR3 sequence: CASSYSGVPNYGYTF. CDR3 bases: TGTGCCAGCAGTTACTCTGGAGTTCCTAACTATGGCTACACCTTC.

The genes are TRBV27 and TRBJ1-3, with 10 bases aligning to TRBD1. CDR1 and CDR2 from the germline V gene are MNHEY and SMNVEV (reference sequence). The length of the CDR3 is 17 residues. Trimming took 6 bases from V and 0 from J; bases not matched to a gene: 8. The DNA for the CDR3 is TGTGCCAGCAGCTCCCGGGGGACAGGGGACTCTGGAAACACCATATATTTT. Translation gives CASSSRGTGDSGNTIYF.

The gene calls are TRBV5-1 and TRBJ1-6; 7 nucleotides match TRBD1. CDR3 length: 17 residues. V shed 5 bases, J shed 7 bases, and the junction held 15 bases outside the gene matches. Germline-derived CDR1 and CDR2 are SGHRS and YFSETQ. DNA of the CDR3: TGCGCCAGCAGACGAGATCCGACAGGGCGTTCCAATTCACCCCTCCACTTT. Amino acid sequence: CASRRDPTGRSNSPLHF.

The gene calls are TRBV21-1 and TRBJ1-5. TRBV21-1 is an annotated pseudogene. This CDR3 comprises 13 residues. CDR3 sequence reads: CASSKARGEPQHF. The CDR3 nucleotides are TGTGCCAGCAGCAAAGCGCGGGGGGAGCCCCAGCATTTT.

CDR3 sequence: CASSTNRDPNYGYTF. In DNA, the CDR3 is TGTGCCAGTAGTACCAACAGGGACCCCAACTATGGCTACACCTTC. V is TRBV19 and J is TRBJ1-2; TRBD1 is a possible D gene (6 bases). The CDR3 consists of 15 residues. Trimming cost V 4 bases and J 2 bases, with 14 bases left between them. CDR1 and CDR2 (germline): LNHDA, SQIVND (reference sequence).

The rearrangement uses TRBV6-5 and TRBJ2-7; TRBD1 aligns across 12 bases. This CDR3 comprises 15 residues. The trim removed 4 bases at V and 6 bases at J, leaving 7 bases unmatched. Germline values: CDR1 MNHEY, CDR2 SVGAGI. The CDR3 spells CASSSPGQGATEQYF. Here the CDR3 DNA reads TGTGCCAGCAGTTCCCCGGGACAGGGGGCAACCGAGCAGTACTTC.

The gene calls are TRBV6-5 and TRBJ1-5, with D possibly TRBD1 on 5 matching bases. The CDR3 runs to 15 residues. The V end lost 6 bases, the J end lost 3 bases, and 15 bases lay between the germline ends. Germline CDR1 reads MNHEY; CDR2 reads SVGAGI. This chain's CDR3 is CASRRVMGVNQPQHF. The CDR3 DNA follows: TGTGCCAGCAGGAGGGTGATGGGGGTCAATCAGCCCCAGCATTTT.

The chain joins TRBV27 to TRBJ1-6; D is ambiguous. The V gene's germline CDR1 is MNHEY and CDR2 SMNVEV (reference sequence). The CDR3 length is 15 residues. Trimming removed 1 base at V and 7 bases at J, with 11 bases between. CDR3 amino acids: CASSLWFQANSPLHF. The CDR3 nucleotides read TGTGCCAGCAGTTTATGGTTCCAGGCAAATTCACCCCTCCACTTT.

The chain is built from TRBV6-5 and TRBJ1-5; tentatively, D is TRBD1 (5 bases). Germline V gene sequence: CDR1 MNHEY, CDR2 SVGAGI. V gave up 6 bases and J gave up 2 bases, with 11 bases separating them. This CDR3 comprises 14 residues. The CDR3 protein is CASRWEGGNQPQHF. The CDR3 bases are TGTGCCAGCAGATGGGAAGGGGGCAATCAGCCCCAGCATTTT.

V and J are TRBV19 and TRBJ1-1; tentative D call: TRBD1 (6 bases). The CDR3 has 13 amino acids. V lost 3 bases, J lost 5 bases, and 10 bases lay in between. CDR1 LNHDA and CDR2 SQIVND come from the germline V gene (reference sequence). CDR3 in amino acids: CASSIRGWTEAFF. The CDR3 coding sequence is TGTGCCAGTAGTATCAGGGGATGGACTGAAGCTTTCTTT.

This chain uses TRBV30 with TRBJ2-7; tentatively, D is TRBD2 (6 bases). Germline V gives CDR1 GTSNPN, CDR2 SVGIG (reference sequence). Trimming removed 3 bases from V and 1 base from J, with 13 bases in between. The CDR3 spans 14 residues. In DNA form, the CDR3 reads TGTGCCTGGAGGCGGGACTCCCTATCCTACGAGCAGTACTTC. Translation gives CAWRRDSLSYEQYF.

The chain recombines TRBV7-2 with TRBJ1-6; TRBD1 matches 10 bases. With 6 bases clipped from V and 8 bases from J, the junction kept 19 bases outside the gene matches. The CDR3 spans 19 residues. Germline V lookup: CDR1 SGHTA, CDR2 FQGNSA. CDR3 protein: CASRRDRGGMPTIYSPLHF. CDR3 bases: TGTGCCAGCAGGCGGGACAGGGGCGGTATGCCCACCATCTATTCACCCCTCCACTTT.

This chain uses TRBV13 with TRBJ2-1, with 14 bases identical to TRBD2. The V gene end was trimmed by 8 bases and the J gene end by 10 bases; junction bases not matched to a gene: 10. Germline assignment: CDR1 PRHDT and CDR2 FYEKMQ (reference sequence). This CDR3 has 15 residues. CDR3 sequence (DNA): TGTGCCAGCGCGTCGGGACTAGCGGGAGCGGGGGAGCAGTTCTTC. It codes for CASASGLAGAGEQFF.

CDR3 bases: TGTGCCAGCAGCTTTCGCAGGGTGGAAACTGAAGCTTTCTTT. Its translation: CASSFRRVETEAFF. The gene calls are TRBV5-6 and TRBJ1-1, with D possibly matching TRBD1 (5 bases). Germline V gives CDR1 SGHDT, CDR2 YYEEEE. The CDR3 length is 14 residues. Trimming took off 2 bases at V and 5 bases at J, with 13 bases between the two ends.